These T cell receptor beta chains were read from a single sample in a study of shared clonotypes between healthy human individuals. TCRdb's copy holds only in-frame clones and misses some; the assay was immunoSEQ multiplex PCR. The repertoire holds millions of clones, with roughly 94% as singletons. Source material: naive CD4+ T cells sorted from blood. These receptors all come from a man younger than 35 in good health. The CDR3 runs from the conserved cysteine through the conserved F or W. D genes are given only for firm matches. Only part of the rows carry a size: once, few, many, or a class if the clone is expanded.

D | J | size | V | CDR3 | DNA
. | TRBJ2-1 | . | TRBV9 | CASSSRDLNYNEQFF | TGTGCCAGCAGCTCCCGGGACTTGAACTACAATGAGCAGTTCTTC
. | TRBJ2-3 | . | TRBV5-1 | CASSLPGGGTDTQYF | TGCGCCAGCAGCTTGCCCGGGGGCGGCACAGATACGCAGTATTTT
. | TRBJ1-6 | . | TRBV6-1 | CASTRSSYNSPLHF | TGTGCCAGCACCCGGAGCTCCTATAATTCACCCCTCCACTTT
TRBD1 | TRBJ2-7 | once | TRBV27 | CASGPDRVSEQYF | TGTGCCAGCGGCCCCGACAGGGTCAGCGAGCAGTACTTC
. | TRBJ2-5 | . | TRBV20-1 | CSVRGETQYF | TGCAGTGTGAGAGGAGAGACCCAGTACTTC
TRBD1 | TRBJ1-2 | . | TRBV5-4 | CASSFGQGGYTF | TGTGCCAGCAGCTTCGGACAGGGCGGCTACACCTTC
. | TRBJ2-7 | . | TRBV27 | CASSTSPGVSYEQYF | TGTGCCAGCAGTACCTCCCCAGGCGTCTCCTACGAGCAGTACTTC
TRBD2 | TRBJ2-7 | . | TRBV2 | CASRGTSGSPFDEQYF | TGTGCCAGCAGGGGGACTAGCGGGAGCCCCTTCGACGAGCAGTACTTC
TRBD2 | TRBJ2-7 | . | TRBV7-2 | CASSVHWTSFYEQYF | TGTGCCAGCAGCGTCCATTGGACTAGCTTCTACGAGCAGTACTTC
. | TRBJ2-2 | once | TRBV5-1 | CASLAAAGTTGELFF | TGCGCCAGCCTGGCGGCAGCCGGCACCACCGGGGAGCTGTTTTTT
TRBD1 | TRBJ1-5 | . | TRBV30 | CAWALDRDQPQHF | TGTGCCTGGGCTCTAGACAGGGACCAGCCCCAGCATTTT
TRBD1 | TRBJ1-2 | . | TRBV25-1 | CASSESDRADYGYTF | TGTGCCAGCAGTGAATCGGACAGGGCTGACTATGGCTACACCTTC
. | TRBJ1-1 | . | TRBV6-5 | CASMRWTNTEAFF | TGTGCCAGCATGAGGTGGACGAACACTGAAGCTTTCTTT
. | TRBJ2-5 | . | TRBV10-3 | CAISEWGLQETQYF | TGTGCCATCAGTGAGTGGGGACTGCAAGAGACCCAGTACTTC
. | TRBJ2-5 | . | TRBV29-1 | CSARTSRETQYF | TGCAGCGCCCGGACTTCAAGAGAGACCCAGTACTTC
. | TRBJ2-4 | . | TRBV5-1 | CASSPNWLGAKNIQYF | TGCGCCAGCAGCCCTAACTGGCTGGGGGCCAAAAACATTCAGTACTTC
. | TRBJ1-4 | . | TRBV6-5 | CASSYSGSGNEKLFF | TGTGCCAGCAGTTACTCGGGGAGCGGTAATGAAAAACTGTTTTTT
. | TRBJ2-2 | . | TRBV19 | CASRQVGTGELFF | TGTGCCAGCCGACAGGTGGGCACCGGGGAGCTGTTTTTT
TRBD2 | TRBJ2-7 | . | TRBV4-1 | CASSQVLAGVGAYEQYF | TGCGCCAGCAGCCAAGTGCTAGCGGGAGTGGGGGCCTACGAGCAGTACTTC
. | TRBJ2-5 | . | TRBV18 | CASSPVGAAETQYF | TGTGCCAGCTCACCAGTAGGGGCTGCGGAGACCCAGTACTTC
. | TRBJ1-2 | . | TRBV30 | CAWSVERTAIVGYTF | TGTGCCTGGAGTGTAGAACGAACTGCTATTGTAGGCTACACCTTC
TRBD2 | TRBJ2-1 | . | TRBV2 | CASSAGLAGGIYEQFF | TGTGCCAGCAGTGCGGGACTAGCGGGAGGTATATATGAGCAGTTCTTC
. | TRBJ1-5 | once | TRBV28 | CASSLTQPQHF | TGTGCCAGCAGTTTAACTCAGCCCCAGCATTTT
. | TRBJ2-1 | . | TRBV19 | CASSIFLSQRAGNEQFF | TGTGCCAGTAGTATATTTCTCTCCCAAAGGGCGGGTAATGAGCAGTTCTTC
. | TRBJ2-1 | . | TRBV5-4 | CASSVDYPHYNEQFF | TGTGCCAGCAGCGTGGACTACCCACATTACAATGAGCAGTTCTTC
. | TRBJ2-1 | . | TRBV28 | CASSLSPGQRVQFF | TGTGCCAGCAGTTTATCCCCGGGACAAAGGGTGCAGTTCTTC
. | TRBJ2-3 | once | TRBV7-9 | CASSQVGSTDTQYF | TGTGCCAGCAGTCAAGTCGGAAGCACAGATACGCAGTATTTT
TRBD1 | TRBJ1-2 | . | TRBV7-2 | CASSLVDRGSGYTF | TGTGCCAGCAGCTTGGTAGACAGGGGCTCGGGCTACACCTTC
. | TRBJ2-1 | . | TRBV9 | CASSVGTLNEQFF | TGTGCCAGCAGCGTAGGCACTCTCAATGAGCAGTTCTTC
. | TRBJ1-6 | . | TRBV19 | CASSISTNSPLHF | TGTGCCAGTAGTATCAGTACTAATTCACCCCTCCACTTT
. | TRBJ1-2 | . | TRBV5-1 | CASSLSEGMVVRGYTF | TGCGCCAGCAGCTTGAGTGAGGGCATGGTGGTGCGGGGCTACACCTTC
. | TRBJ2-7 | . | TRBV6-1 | CASRKELGGYEQYF | TGTGCCAGCAGGAAGGAGCTGGGTGGTTACGAGCAGTACTTC
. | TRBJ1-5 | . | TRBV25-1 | CASKGIDQPQHF | TGTGCCAGCAAGGGAATCGATCAGCCCCAGCATTTT
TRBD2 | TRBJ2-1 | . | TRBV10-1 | CASSASSGVNSYNEQFF | TGCGCCAGCAGTGCGAGTAGCGGGGTGAATTCCTACAATGAGCAGTTCTTC
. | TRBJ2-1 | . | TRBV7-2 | CASSLAGGYNGQFF | TGTGCCAGCAGCTTAGCCGGGGGCTACAATGGGCAGTTCTTC
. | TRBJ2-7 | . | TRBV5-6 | CASSYVHEQYF | TGTGCCAGCAGCTATGTTCACGAGCAGTACTTC
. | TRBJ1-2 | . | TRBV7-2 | CASSPQGNGANYGYTF | TGTGCCAGCAGCCCACAGGGAAACGGAGCTAACTATGGCTACACCTTC
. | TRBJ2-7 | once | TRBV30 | CAWSTLRPVHEQYF | TGTGCCTGGAGTACCCTGAGGCCGGTCCACGAGCAGTACTTC
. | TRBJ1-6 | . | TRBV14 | CASSHSVGVGNPYNSPLHF | TGTGCCAGCAGCCATTCTGTCGGGGTGGGTAACCCCTATAATTCACCCCTCCACTTT
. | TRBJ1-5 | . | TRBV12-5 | CASGLVPKGRLDQPQHF | TGTGCTAGTGGTTTGGTACCAAAAGGCCGGCTGGATCAGCCCCAGCATTTT